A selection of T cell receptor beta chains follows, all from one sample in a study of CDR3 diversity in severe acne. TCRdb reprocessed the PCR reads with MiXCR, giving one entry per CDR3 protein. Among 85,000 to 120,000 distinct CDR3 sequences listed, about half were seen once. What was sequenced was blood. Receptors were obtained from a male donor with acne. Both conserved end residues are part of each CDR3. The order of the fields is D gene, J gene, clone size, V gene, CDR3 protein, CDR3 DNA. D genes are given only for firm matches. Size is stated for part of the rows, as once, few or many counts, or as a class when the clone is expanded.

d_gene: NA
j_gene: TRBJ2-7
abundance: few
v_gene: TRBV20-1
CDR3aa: CSATWGYEQYF
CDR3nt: TGCAGTGCTACCTGGGGGTACGAGCAGTACTTC

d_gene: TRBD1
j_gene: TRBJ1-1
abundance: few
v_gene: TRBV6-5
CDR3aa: CASRLKQGTEAFF
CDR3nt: TGTGCCAGCAGACTAAAACAGGGGACTGAAGCTTTCTTT

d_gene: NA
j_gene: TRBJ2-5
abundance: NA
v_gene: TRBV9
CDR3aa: CASSEGRETQYF
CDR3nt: TGTGCCAGCAGCGAGGGACGCGAGACCCAGTACTTC

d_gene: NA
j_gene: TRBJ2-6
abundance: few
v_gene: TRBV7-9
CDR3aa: CASSAKWGGAGANVLTF
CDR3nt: TGTGCCAGCAGCGCTAAGTGGGGGGGCGCTGGGGCCAACGTCCTGACTTTC

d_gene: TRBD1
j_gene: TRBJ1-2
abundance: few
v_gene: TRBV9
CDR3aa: CASSTQPTQGSYGYTF
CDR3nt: TGTGCCAGCAGCACCCAACCCACACAGGGGTCCTATGGCTACACCTTC

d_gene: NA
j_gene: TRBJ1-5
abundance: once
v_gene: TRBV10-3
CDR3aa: CAISEGQVSNQPQHF
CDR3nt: TGTGCCATCAGTGAGGGGCAAGTCAGCAATCAGCCCCAGCATTTT

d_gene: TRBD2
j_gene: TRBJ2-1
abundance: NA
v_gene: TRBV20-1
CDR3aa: CSASSPGTRGTEQFF
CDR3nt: TGCAGTGCCAGCAGCCCCGGGACTAGGGGGACTGAGCAGTTCTTC

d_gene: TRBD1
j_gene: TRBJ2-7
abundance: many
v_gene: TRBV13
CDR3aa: CASSLDRGLGEQYF
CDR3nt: TGTGCCAGCAGCCTGGACAGGGGGCTGGGGGAGCAGTACTTC

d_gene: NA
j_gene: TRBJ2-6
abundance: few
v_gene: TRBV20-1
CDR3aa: CSARDLTGANVLTF
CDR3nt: TGCAGTGCTAGAGACTTAACTGGGGCCAACGTCCTGACTTTC

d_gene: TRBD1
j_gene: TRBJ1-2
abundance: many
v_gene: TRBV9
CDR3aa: CASSVATSGQIYGYTF
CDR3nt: TGTGCCAGCAGCGTAGCTACCTCGGGACAGATCTATGGCTACACCTTC

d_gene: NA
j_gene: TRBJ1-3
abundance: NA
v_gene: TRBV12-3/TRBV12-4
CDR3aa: CASSHPVGAPGNTIYF
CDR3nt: TGTGCCAGCAGCCACCCGGTGGGCGCCCCTGGAAACACCATATATTTT

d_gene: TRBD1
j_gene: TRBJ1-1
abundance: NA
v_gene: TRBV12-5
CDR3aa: CASGFGRGWTEAFF
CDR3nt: TGTGCTAGTGGTTTCGGCAGGGGGTGGACTGAAGCTTTCTTT

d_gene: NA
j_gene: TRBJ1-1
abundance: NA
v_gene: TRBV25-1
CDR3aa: CASRRPGWTEAFF
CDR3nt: TGTGCCAGCAGGCGACCTGGGTGGACTGAAGCTTTCTTT

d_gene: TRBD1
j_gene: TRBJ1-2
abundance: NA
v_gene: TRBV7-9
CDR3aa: CASCRETGGLNYGYTF
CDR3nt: TGCGCCAGCTGCCGCGAAACAGGGGGCCTTAACTATGGCTACACCTTC

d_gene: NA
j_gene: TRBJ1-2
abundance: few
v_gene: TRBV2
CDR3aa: CASSEPDINYGYTF
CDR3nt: TGTGCCAGCAGTGAACCTGACATTAACTATGGCTACACCTTC

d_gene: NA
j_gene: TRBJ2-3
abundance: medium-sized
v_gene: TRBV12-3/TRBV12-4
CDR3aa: CASSHDLGDTQYF
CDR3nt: TGTGCCAGCAGTCACGACCTGGGAGATACGCAGTATTTT

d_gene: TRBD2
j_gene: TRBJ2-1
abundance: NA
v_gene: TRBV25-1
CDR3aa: CASTPSGRAVYNEQFF
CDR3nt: TGTGCCAGCACTCCTAGCGGGAGGGCGGTCTACAATGAGCAGTTCTTC

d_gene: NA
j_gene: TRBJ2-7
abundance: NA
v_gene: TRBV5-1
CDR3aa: CASGDLGGSYEQYF
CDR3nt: TGCGCCAGCGGGGACCTCGGAGGGTCCTACGAGCAGTACTTC

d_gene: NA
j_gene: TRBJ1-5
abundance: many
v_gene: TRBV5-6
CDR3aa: CASSLAGSQPQHF
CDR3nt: TGTGCCAGCAGCTTGGCGGGGAGTCAGCCCCAGCATTTT

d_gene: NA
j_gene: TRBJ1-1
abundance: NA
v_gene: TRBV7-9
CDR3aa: CAGCHRQPEAFF
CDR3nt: TGTGCCGGCTGCCATAGACAGCCTGAAGCTTTCTTT

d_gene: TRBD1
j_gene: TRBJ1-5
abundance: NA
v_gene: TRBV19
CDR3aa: CASRGQSNQPQHF
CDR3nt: TGTGCCAGTAGGGGACAGTCCAATCAGCCCCAGCATTTT

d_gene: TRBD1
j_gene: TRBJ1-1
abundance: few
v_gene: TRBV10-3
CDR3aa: CAISERDRGNTEAFF
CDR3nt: TGTGCCATCAGTGAACGGGACAGGGGGAACACTGAAGCTTTCTTT

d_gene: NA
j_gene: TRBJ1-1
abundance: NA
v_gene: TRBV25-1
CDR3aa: CASSEPLGRENTEAFF
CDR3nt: TGTGCCAGCAGTGAGCCTCTGGGGCGGGAGAACACTGAAGCTTTCTTT

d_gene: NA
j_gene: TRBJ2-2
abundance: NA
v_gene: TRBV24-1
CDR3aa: CATSDLDTANTGELFF
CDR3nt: TGTGCCACCAGTGATCTCGACACAGCGAACACCGGGGAGCTGTTTTTT

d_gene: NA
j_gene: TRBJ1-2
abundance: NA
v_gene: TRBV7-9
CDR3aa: CASSRTEDYGYTF
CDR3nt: TGTGCCAGCAGCCGGACCGAGGACTATGGCTACACCTTC

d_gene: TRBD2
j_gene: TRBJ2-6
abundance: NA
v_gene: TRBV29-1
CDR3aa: CSVELTSGKTGANVLTF
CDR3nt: TGCAGCGTTGAATTGACTAGCGGGAAGACTGGGGCCAACGTCCTGACTTTC

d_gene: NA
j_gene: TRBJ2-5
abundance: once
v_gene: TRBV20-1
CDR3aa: CSARTAGSVWGNQETQYF
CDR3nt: TGCAGTGCTAGGACCGCCGGGAGTGTTTGGGGTAATCAAGAGACCCAGTACTTC

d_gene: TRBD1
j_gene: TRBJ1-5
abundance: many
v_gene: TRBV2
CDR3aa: CASSESSGTGPFPQHF
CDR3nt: TGTGCCAGCAGTGAATCATCCGGGACAGGGCCTTTCCCCCAGCATTTT

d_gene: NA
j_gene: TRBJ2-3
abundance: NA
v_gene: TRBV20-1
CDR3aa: CSARDLAGGTTQYF
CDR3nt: TGCAGTGCTAGAGATCTGGCGGGCGGGACAACGCAGTATTTT

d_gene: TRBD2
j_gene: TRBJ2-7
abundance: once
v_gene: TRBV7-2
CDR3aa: CASSPRLAATYEQYF
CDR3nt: TGTGCCAGCAGCCCCCGACTAGCGGCCACCTACGAGCAGTACTTC

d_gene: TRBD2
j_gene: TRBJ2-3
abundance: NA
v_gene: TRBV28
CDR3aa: CASKGLAGITDTQYF
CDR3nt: TGTGCCAGCAAGGGACTAGCGGGGATCACAGATACGCAGTATTTT

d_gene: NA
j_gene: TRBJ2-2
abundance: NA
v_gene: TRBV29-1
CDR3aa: CSVEARGNTGELFF
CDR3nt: TGCAGCGTTGAAGCCAGGGGAAACACCGGGGAGCTGTTTTTT

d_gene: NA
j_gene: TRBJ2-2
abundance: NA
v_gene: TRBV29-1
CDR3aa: CSVWEAGELFF
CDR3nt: TGCAGCGTTTGGGAGGCCGGGGAGCTGTTTTTT

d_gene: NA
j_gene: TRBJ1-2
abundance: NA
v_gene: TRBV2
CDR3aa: CAWHLGGPGYTF
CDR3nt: TGTGCCTGGCACTTGGGGGGGCCTGGCTACACCTTC

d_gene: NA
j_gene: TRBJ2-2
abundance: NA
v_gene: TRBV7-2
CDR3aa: CASSAGGGVNTGELFF
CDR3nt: TGTGCCAGCAGTGCCGGTGGGGGTGTGAACACCGGGGAGCTGTTTTTT

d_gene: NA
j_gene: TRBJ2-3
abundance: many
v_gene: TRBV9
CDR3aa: CASSARGADTQYF
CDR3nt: TGTGCCAGCAGCGCAAGGGGGGCAGATACGCAGTATTTT

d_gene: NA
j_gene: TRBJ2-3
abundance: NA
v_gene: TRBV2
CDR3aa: CAGSVLAGGTQYF
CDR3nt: TGTGCCGGCAGTGTGTTAGCAGGAGGTACGCAGTATTTT

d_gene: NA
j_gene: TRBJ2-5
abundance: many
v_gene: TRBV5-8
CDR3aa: CASSSINSRLRFGETQYF
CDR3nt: TGTGCCAGCAGCTCCATCAATTCCCGCCTCCGTTTCGGGGAGACCCAGTACTTC

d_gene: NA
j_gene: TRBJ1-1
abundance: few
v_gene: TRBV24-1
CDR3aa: CATSATDWAEAFF
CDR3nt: TGTGCCACCAGTGCCACGGATTGGGCTGAAGCTTTCTTT

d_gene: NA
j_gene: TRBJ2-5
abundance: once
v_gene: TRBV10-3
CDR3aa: CAARGASANSETQYF
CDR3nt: TGTGCCGCCCGAGGGGCTAGCGCGAATTCAGAGACCCAGTACTTC

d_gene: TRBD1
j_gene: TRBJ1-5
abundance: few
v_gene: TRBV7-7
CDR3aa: CASSSGQDPWPQHF
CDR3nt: TGTGCTAGCAGCTCAGGACAGGACCCCTGGCCCCAGCATTTT

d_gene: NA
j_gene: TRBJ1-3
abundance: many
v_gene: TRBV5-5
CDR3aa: CASSLLGWTGGNTIYF
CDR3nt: TGTGCCAGCAGCTTGTTAGGGTGGACCGGGGGAAACACCATATATTTT

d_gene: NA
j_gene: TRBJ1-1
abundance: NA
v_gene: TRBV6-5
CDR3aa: CASIGEKGTEAFF
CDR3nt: TGTGCCAGCATCGGGGAAAAGGGGACTGAAGCTTTCTTT

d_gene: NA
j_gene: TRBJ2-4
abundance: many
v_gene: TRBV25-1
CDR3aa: CATSGLLLSGRFNLAKNIQYF
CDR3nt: TGTGCCACCTCCGGGCTACTTTTATCGGGACGGTTTAATCTAGCCAAAAACATTCAGTACTTC

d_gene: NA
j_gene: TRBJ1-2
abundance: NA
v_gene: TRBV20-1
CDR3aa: CSARERDKDGYTF
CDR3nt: TGCAGTGCTAGAGAGAGAGACAAGGATGGCTACACCTTC

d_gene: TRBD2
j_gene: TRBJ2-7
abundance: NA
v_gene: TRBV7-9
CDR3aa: CASTFGTSGSCF
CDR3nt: TGTGCCAGCACCTTCGGGACTAGCGGGAGTTGCTTC

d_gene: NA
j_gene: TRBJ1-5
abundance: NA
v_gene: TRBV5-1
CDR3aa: CASSERGAQPQHF
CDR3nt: TGCGCCAGCAGCGAGCGAGGGGCCCAGCCCCAGCATTTT

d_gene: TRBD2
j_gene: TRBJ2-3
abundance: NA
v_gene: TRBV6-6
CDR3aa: CASSRGREADTQYF
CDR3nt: TGTGCCAGCAGTCGTGGGAGGGAGGCAGATACGCAGTATTTT

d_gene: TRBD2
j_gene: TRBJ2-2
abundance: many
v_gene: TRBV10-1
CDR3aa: CASSPRREGTGELFF
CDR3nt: TGCGCCAGCAGTCCTCGGCGGGAGGGCACCGGGGAGCTGTTTTTT

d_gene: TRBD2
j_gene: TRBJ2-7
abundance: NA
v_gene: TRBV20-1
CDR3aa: CSASRRGEVLLAGYEQYF
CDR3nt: TGCAGTGCTAGCCGTCGAGGTGAGGTTCTGCTAGCGGGCTACGAGCAGTACTTC

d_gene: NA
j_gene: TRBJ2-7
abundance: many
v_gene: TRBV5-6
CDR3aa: CASSLGARTHEQYF
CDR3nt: TGTGCCAGCAGCTTAGGCGCGAGGACCCACGAGCAGTACTTC